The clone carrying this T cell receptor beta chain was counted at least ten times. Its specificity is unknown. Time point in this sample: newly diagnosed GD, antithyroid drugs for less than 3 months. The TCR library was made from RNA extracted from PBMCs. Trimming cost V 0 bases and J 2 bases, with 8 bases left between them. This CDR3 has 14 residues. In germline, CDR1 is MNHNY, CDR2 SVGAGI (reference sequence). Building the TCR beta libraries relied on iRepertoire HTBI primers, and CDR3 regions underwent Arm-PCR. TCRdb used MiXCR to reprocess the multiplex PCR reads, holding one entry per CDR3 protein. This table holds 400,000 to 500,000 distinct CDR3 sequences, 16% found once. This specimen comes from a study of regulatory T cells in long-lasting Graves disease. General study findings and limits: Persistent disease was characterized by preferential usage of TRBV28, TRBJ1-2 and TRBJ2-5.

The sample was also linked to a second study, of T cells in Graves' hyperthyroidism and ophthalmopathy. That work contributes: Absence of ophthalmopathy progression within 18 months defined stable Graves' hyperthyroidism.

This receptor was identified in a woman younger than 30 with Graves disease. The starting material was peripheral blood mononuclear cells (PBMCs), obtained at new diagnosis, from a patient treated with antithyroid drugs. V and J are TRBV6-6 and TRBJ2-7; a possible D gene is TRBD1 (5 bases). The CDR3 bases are TGTGCCAGCAGTTACTCGGGGCTCCCCTACGAGCAGTACTTC. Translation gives CASSYSGLPYEQYF.